The entry below describes one T cell receptor beta chain. Its target is not known. Genomic DNA of each subset was evenly split across several immunoSEQ plates. Assay used: immunoSEQ multiplex PCR; TCRdb lists only in-frame clones, some missing. The data show approximately 650,000 clones, nearly 97% seen once. The data stem from a study of shared clonotypes between healthy human individuals. Naive CD8 cells were CD45RO-negative, positively selected for CCR7, excluding terminally differentiated effector memory CD45RA+ cells. Donation came from healthy HIV-negative adults that had no recent acute infections or vaccinations. The germline V gene has CDR1 MNHEY and CDR2 SMNVEV (reference sequence). V dropped 5 bases and J dropped 2 bases, with 10 bases sitting between them. The CDR3 loop spans 13 amino acids. Study-level findings and limits: Sharing across four donors was seen in about 5% of naive CD4 clonotypes.

This clonotype was obtained from a woman in her thirties in good health. V gene TRBV27 combines with J gene TRBJ2-7; D perhaps matches TRBD1 (6 bases). The sequenced sample consisted of naive CD8+ T cells sorted from blood. CDR3 DNA sequence: TGTGCCAGCAGTCTCGACAGGACCTACGAGCAGTACTTC. It codes for CASSLDRTYEQYF.